Here is one TCR beta chain with its context. The target antigen is unknown. The sample originates from a study of beta chain features in type 1 diabetes. Study results and caveats: Within each of all four CD4+ subsets, Type 1 diabetes patients had TCRB CDR3s that were moderately but significantly shorter.

The entirety of the isolated RNA underwent reverse transcription, so expressed TCRB transcripts were sequenced. Sequenced by immunoSEQ multiplex PCR; TCRdb stores in-frame clones only, minus some. The sample holds 300,000 to 400,000 clones, over 7% seen once. The CDR3 is made up of 15 amino acids. Germline CDR1 reads MNHEY; CDR2 reads SVGAGI. Trimming took off 2 bases at V and 14 bases at J, with 21 bases between the two ends. This chain joins TRBV6-5 and TRBJ2-2; D is perhaps TRBD2 (6 bases). This sequence originates from a man younger than 40 with type 1 diabetes. The sample was central memory CD4+ T cells from blood. CDR3 region: CASSYGRTSREELFF. CDR3 bases: TGTGCCAGCAGTTACGGTAGGACGTCGAGGGAGGAACTGTTTTTT.